This passage covers 9 T cell receptor beta chains from one sample sequenced in a study of cytomegalovirus exposure and HLA in healthy donors. PCR was performed using 60 Vbeta and 13 Jbeta primers. Assay: immunoSEQ multiplex PCR; the TCRdb copy retains only in-frame clones and omits some. The table gives approximately 54,000 clones; the top ten clones make up approximately 6.8% of it. Sequenced sample: PBMCs. The receptor set was obtained from a woman between 40 and 55 years old in good health and CMV-seronegative.

The rearrangement links TRBV7-8 to TRBJ2-7; 14 positions agree with TRBD2. Germline loops: CDR1 SGHVS, CDR2 FQNEAQ. The CDR3 loop spans 15 amino acids. The V segment lost 4 bases and the J segment 7 bases; nucleotides outside the gene matches: 6. CDR3: CASSSGTSGSGEQYF. The CDR3, as DNA: TGTGCCAGCAGCTCGGGGACTAGCGGGAGTGGAGAGCAGTACTTC.

The V call is TRBV18, the J call TRBJ1-3, with a possible D match to TRBD1 (6 bases). CDR1 is KGHSH and CDR2 is LQKENI in the germline V gene. The CDR3 loop spans 15 amino acids. Trimming cost V 3 bases and J 0 bases, with 9 bases left between them. The DNA for the CDR3 is TGTGCCAGCTCACCCCAGGACAGCTCTGGAAACACCATATATTTT. Translation gives CASSPQDSSGNTIYF.

This sequence joins TRBV6-5 and TRBJ2-7; a weak D match, TRBD1 (6 bases). V was trimmed by 6 bases and J by 4 bases, leaving 16 bases between them. Germline CDR1 MNHEY, CDR2 SVGAGI. This CDR3 contains 14 residues. The CDR3 DNA reads TGTGCCAGCAGAGCCGGGAAAGGGGGTTACGAGCAGTACTTC. Protein product: CASRAGKGGYEQYF.

V gene TRBV2 combines with J gene TRBJ1-5; D gene ambiguous. CDR1 is SNHLY and CDR2 is FYNNEI in the germline V gene. The CDR3 sequence is 13 residues long. The ends were cut back, 1 base at V and 6 bases at J, with 7 bases in the middle. The CDR3: CASSEGGSQPQHF. CDR3 sequence (DNA): TGTGCCAGCAGTGAAGGAGGGAGTCAGCCCCAGCATTTT.

V usage is TRBV5-1 and J usage is TRBJ2-7, with D unclear. The V gene's germline CDR1 is SGHRS and CDR2 YFSETQ. CDR3 length: 12 amino acids. The germline V and J ends were trimmed by 4 bases and 2 bases, with 7 bases remaining between them. The CDR3 reads CASSKDTYEQYF. CDR3 nucleotides: TGCGCCAGCAGCAAAGACACCTACGAGCAGTACTTC.

The rearrangement uses TRBV28 and TRBJ1-5; TRBD1 aligns across 10 bases. The CDR3 spans 16 residues. V shed 4 bases and J 2 bases; nucleotides not matched to a gene: 5. Germline V gene data show CDR1 as MDHEN and CDR2 as SYDVKM. The CDR3 coding sequence is TGTGCCAGCAGTTCCCAGACAGGGGGCGGCAATCAGCCCCAGCATTTT. This codes for CASSSQTGGGNQPQHF.

CDR3 amino acids: CASSYNAGQGVSPLHF. The CDR3 nucleotides are TGTGCCAGCAGTTACAATGCGGGGCAGGGGGTTTCACCCCTCCACTTT. The chain has TRBV6-5 and TRBJ1-6, with TRBD1 matching over 7 bases. The CDR3 sequence is 16 residues long. With 2 bases clipped from V and 9 bases from J, the junction kept 10 bases outside the gene matches. From germline, CDR1 is MNHEY and CDR2 SVGAGI.

The rearrangement links TRBV28 to TRBJ1-1; maybe TRBD1 (6 bases). Trimming left V 5 bases short and J 1 base short, with 14 bases between. Germline-derived CDR1 and CDR2 are MDHEN and SYDVKM. The CDR3 covers 15 residues. The chain's CDR3 is CASSEPGGRNTEAFF. CDR3 sequence (DNA): TGTGCCAGCAGTGAGCCGGGGGGGCGGAACACTGAAGCTTTCTTT.

The rearrangement links TRBV19 to TRBJ1-5; D not certain. This CDR3 is 13 amino acids long. V was pared by 6 bases and J by 4 bases, with 10 bases between. CDR1 is LNHDA and CDR2 is SQIVND in the germline V gene (reference sequence). This CDR3 is CASREQHNQPQHF. The CDR3 DNA reads TGTGCCAGTAGGGAACAGCATAATCAGCCCCAGCATTTT.